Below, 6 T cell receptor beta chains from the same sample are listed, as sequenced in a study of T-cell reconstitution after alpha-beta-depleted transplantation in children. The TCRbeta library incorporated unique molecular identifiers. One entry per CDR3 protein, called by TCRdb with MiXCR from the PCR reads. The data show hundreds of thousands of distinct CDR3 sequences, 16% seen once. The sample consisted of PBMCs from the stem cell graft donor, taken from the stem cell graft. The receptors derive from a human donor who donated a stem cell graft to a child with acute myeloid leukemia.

CDR3 sequence reads: CATRGGLGYNEQFF. The CDR3 DNA is TGTGCCACCCGAGGGGGACTAGGCTACAATGAGCAGTTCTTC. This rearrangement joins TRBV19 to TRBJ2-1, with TRBD2 identical over 8 bases. This CDR3 has 14 amino acids. In germline, CDR1 is LNHDA, CDR2 SQIVND (reference sequence). V gave up 10 bases and J gave up 3 bases; unmatched junction bases: 8.

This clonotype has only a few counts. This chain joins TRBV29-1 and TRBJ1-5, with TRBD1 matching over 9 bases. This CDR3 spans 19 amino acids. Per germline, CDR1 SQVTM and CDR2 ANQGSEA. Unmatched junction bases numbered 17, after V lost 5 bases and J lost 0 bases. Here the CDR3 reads CSVYAFRDRDPYSNQPQHF. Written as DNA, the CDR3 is TGCAGCGTTTATGCATTCCGGGACAGGGACCCCTATAGCAATCAGCCCCAGCATTTT.

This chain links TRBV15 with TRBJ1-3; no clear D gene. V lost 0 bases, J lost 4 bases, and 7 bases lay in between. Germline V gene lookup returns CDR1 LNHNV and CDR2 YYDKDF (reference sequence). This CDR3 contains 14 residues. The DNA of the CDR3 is TGTGCCACCAGCAGAGATCCGGGAGGAAACACCATATATTTT. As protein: CATSRDPGGNTIYF.

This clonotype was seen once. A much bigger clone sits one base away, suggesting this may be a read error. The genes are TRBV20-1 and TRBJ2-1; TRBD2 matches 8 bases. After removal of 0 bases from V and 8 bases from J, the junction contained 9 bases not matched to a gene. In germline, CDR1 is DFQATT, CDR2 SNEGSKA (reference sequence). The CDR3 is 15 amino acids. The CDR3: CSARDRLAGDHEQFF. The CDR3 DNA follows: TGCAGTGCTAGAGATCGCCTAGCGGGCGACCATGAGCAGTTCTTC.

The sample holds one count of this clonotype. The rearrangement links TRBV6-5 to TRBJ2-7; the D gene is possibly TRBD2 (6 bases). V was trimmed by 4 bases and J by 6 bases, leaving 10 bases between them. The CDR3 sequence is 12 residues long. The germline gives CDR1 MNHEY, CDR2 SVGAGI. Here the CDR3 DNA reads TGTGCCAGCAGTTCGGGACTGCGCGAGCAGTACGTC. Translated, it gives CASSSGLREQYV.

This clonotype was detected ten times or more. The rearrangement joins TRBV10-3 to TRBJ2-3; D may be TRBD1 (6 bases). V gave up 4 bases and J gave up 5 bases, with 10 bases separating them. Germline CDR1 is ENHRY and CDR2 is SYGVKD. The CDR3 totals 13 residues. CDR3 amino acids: CAISAQGGDTQYF. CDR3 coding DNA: TGTGCCATCAGTGCCCAAGGGGGAGATACGCAGTATTTT.